This passage covers 6 T cell receptor beta chains from one sample sequenced in a study of blood T cell repertoires in COVID-19. The assay was immunoSEQ multiplex PCR, and TCRdb's table has in-frame clones only and misses some. Here the sample spans 150,000 to 200,000 clones, approximately 91% being singletons. The sequencing sample was made of peripheral blood. The source is a man in his 70s with active or convalescent COVID-19.

A note on this clone: Within the sample, other DNA sequences also encode this same CDR3. The rearrangement joins TRBV29-1 to TRBJ2-5, with D tentatively TRBD1 (5 bases). Trimming stripped 4 bases from V and 2 bases from J, with 8 bases between. The V gene's germline CDR1 is SQVTM and CDR2 ANQGSEA. The CDR3 runs 12 residues. As DNA, the CDR3 is TGCAGCGTTGGGGCAGGGCAAGAGACCCAGTACTTC. Encoded protein: CSVGAGQETQYF.

The chain uses TRBV30 and TRBJ2-7, with TRBD1 as a possible D gene (6 bases). Trimming removed 1 base at V and 7 bases at J, with 11 bases between. The germline CDR1 and CDR2 sequences are GTSNPN and SVGIG (reference sequence). CDR3 length equals 12 residues. The CDR3 sequence is CAWSETGLEQYF. CDR3 nucleotide sequence: TGTGCCTGGAGTGAAACAGGGTTAGAGCAGTACTTC.

The V and J genes are TRBV6-1 and TRBJ2-6, with 12 bases that match TRBD1. Germline loops: CDR1 MNHNS, CDR2 SASEGT. J lost 2 bases, V lost 0 bases, and 2 bases had no gene match. The CDR3 runs 18 residues. The CDR3 reads CASSEAGQGAPGANVLTF. As DNA, the CDR3 is TGTGCCAGCAGTGAAGCGGGACAGGGGGCTCCTGGGGCCAACGTCCTGACTTTC.

CDR3 region: CASSHRQGNYGYTF. In nucleotides, the CDR3 is TGTGCCAGCAGCCATAGACAGGGCAACTATGGCTACACCTTC. The chain employs TRBV3-1 (or the pseudogene TRBV3-2) and TRBJ1-2; 7 positions agree with TRBD1. Germline V CDR1 and CDR2: LGHDT, YNNKEL (reference sequence). V lost 3 bases to trimming and J lost 2 bases; unmatched junction nucleotides: 3. CDR3 length: 14 amino acids.

The V gene is TRBV5-4, the J gene TRBJ2-2; 11 bases are shared with TRBD2. In germline, CDR1 is SGHNT, CDR2 YYREEE (reference sequence). V lost 2 bases, J lost 9 bases, and 6 bases stayed unmatched. This CDR3 is 15 amino acids long. The CDR3 region is CASSLNSGGARELFF. The CDR3 DNA reads as TGTGCCAGCAGCTTAAATAGCGGGGGGGCCAGGGAGCTGTTTTTT.

This chain links TRBV28 with TRBJ1-1; TRBD1 matches at 7 bases. Germline V gene sequence: CDR1 MDHEN, CDR2 SYDVKM. Trimming took 9 bases from V and 4 from J; bases not matched to a gene: 8. There are 13 residues in the CDR3. CDR3 amino acids: CASQNSGGTEAFF. In DNA, the CDR3 is TGTGCCAGTCAGAATTCAGGGGGCACTGAAGCTTTCTTT.